This T cell receptor beta chain was recorded in a study of blood T cells in healthy people across ages. The CDR3 runs to 15 residues. Germline V gene data show CDR1 as LGHDT and CDR2 as YNNKEL (reference sequence). With 4 bases removed from V and 0 bases from J, the gap between germline ends came to 10 bases. With a J-beta primer mix and a sample-barcoded 5' primer, a second PCR ran about 7 to 11 cycles. Using its own MiXCR run on the 5' RACE reads, TCRdb lists one record per CDR3 protein. This table has around 1,900,000 distinct CDR3 sequences, roughly 43% appearing once. The sequence derives from a human donor in good health. The chain recombines TRBV3-1 with TRBJ2-4; D is uncertain. The sample comprised blood. CDR3 sequence (DNA): TGTGCCAGCAGCCGGAAAGGGCTAGCCAAAAACATTCAGTACTTC. Amino acids: CASSRKGLAKNIQYF.